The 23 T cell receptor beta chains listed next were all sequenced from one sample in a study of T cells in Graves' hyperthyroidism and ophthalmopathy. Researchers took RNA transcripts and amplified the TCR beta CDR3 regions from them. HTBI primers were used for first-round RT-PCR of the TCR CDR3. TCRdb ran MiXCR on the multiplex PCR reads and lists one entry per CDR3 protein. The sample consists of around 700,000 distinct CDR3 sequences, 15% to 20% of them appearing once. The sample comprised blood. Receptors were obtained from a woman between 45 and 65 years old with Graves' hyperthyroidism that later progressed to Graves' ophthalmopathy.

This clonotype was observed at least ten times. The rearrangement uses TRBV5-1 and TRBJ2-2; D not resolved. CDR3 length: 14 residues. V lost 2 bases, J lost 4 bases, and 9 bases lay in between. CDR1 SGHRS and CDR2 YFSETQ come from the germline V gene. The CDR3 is CASSFPLITGELFF. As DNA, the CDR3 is TGCGCCAGCAGCTTTCCGCTAATCACCGGGGAGCTGTTTTTT. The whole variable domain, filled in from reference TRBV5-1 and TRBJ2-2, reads KAGVTQTPRYLIKTRGQQVTLSCSPISGHRSVSWYQQTPGQGLQFLFEYFSETQRNKGNFPGRFSGRQFSNSRSEMNVSTLELGDSALYLCASSFPLITGELFFGEGSRLTVL.

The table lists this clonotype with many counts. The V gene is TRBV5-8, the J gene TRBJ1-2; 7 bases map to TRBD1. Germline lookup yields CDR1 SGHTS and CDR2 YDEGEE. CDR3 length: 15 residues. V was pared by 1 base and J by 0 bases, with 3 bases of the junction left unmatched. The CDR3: CASSLIGTANYGYTF. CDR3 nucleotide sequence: TGTGCCAGCAGCTTGATCGGGACAGCTAACTATGGCTACACCTTC.

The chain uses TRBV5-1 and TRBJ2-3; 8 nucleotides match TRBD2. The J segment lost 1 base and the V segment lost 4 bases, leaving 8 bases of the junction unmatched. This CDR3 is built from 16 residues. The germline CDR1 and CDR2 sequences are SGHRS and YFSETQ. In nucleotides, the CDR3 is TGCGCCAGCAGCCCTAGTGTGCGGGGGGGCACAGATACGCAGTATTTT. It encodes CASSPSVRGGTDTQYF.

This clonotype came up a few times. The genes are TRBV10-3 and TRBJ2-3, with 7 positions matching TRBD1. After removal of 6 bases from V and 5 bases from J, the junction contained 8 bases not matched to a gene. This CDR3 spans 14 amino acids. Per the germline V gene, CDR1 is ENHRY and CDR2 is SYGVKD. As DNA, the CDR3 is TGTGCCATCAGACATGACAGGGCCGGAGATACGCAGTATTTT. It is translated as CAIRHDRAGDTQYF.

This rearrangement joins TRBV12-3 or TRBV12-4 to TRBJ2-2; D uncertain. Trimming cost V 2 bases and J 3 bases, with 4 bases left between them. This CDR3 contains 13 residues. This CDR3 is CASSLWDTGELFF. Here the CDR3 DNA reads TGTGCCAGCAGTTTATGGGACACCGGGGAGCTGTTTTTT.

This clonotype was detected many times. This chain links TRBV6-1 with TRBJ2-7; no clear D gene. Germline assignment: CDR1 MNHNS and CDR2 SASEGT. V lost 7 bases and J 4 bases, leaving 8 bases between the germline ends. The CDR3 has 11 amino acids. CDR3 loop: CASKQLYEQYF. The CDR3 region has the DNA TGTGCCAGCAAACAGTTATACGAGCAGTACTTC.

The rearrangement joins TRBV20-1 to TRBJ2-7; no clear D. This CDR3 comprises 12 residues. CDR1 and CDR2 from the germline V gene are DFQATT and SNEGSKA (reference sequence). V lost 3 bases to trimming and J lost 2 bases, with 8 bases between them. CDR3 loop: CSASAGTYEQYF. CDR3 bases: TGCAGTGCTAGCGCTGGGACCTACGAGCAGTACTTC.

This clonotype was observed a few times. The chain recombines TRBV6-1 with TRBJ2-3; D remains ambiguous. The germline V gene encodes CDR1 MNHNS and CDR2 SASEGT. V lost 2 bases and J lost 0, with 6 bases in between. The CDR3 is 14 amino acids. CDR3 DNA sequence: TGTGCCAGCAGTGAATCTGGCAGCACAGATACGCAGTATTTT. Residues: CASSESGSTDTQYF.

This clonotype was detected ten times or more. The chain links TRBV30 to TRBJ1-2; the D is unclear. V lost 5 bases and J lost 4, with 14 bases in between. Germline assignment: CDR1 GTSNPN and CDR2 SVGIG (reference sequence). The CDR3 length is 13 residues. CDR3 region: CAWDKPASYGYTF. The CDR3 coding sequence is TGTGCCTGGGATAAACCGGCTAGCTATGGCTACACCTTC.

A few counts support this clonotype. CDR3 residues: CASSDGLLSSYNEQFF. The CDR3 coding sequence is TGTGCCAGCAGTGATGGACTCCTGAGCTCCTACAATGAGCAGTTCTTC. This chain links TRBV6-1 with TRBJ2-1, with D perhaps matching TRBD2 (5 bases). The CDR3 runs to 16 residues. Germline V gene sequence: CDR1 MNHNS, CDR2 SASEGT. Trimming took off 3 bases at V and 0 bases at J, with 12 bases between the two ends.

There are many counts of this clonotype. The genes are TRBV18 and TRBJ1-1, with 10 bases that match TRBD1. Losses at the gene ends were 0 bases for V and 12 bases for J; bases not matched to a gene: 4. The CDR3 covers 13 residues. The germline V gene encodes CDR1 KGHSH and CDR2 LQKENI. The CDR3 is CASSPPGTGASFF. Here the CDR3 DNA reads TGTGCCAGCTCACCACCCGGGACAGGGGCCTCTTTCTTT. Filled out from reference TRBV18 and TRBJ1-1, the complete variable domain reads NAGVMQNPRHLVRRRGQEARLRCSPMKGHSHVYWYRQLPEEGLKFMVYLQKENIIDESGMPKERFSAEFPKEGPSILRIQQVVRGDSAAYFCASSPPGTGASFFGQGTRLTVV.

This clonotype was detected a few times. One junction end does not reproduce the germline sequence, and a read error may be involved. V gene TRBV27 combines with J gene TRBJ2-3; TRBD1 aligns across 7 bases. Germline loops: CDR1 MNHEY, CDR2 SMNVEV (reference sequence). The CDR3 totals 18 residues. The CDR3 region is CASSLSNPGTAITDAQYF. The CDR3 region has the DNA TGTGCCAGCAGTTTATCAAATCCCGGGACAGCCATCACAGATGCGCAGTATTTT.

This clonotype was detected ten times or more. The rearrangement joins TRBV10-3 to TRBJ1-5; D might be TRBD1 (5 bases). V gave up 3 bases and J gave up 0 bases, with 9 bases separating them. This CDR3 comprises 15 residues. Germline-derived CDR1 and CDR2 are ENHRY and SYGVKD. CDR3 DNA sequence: TGTGCCATCAGTGATGGGGGTTATAGCAATCAGCCCCAGCATTTT. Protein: CAISDGGYSNQPQHF.

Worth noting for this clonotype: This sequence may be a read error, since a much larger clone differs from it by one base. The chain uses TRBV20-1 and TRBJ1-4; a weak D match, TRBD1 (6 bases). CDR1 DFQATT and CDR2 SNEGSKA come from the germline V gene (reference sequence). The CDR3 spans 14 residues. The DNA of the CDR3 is TGCAGTGCTAGAGATCGACAGGCATTTGAAGAACTGTTTTTT. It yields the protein CSARDRQAFEELFF.

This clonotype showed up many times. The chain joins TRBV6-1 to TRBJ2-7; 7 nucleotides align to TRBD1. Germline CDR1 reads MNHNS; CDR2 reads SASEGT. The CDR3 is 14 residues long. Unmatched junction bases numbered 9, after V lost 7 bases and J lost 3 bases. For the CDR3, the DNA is TGTGCCAGCAATCCTGACAGGGTTGGCTACGAGCAGTACTTC. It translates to CASNPDRVGYEQYF.

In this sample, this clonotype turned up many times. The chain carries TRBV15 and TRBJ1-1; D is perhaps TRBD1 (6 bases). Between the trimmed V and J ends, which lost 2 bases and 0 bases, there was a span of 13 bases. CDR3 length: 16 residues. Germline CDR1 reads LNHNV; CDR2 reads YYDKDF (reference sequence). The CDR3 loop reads CATSRWTANMNTEAFF. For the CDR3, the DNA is TGTGCCACCAGCAGATGGACAGCTAACATGAACACTGAAGCTTTCTTT.

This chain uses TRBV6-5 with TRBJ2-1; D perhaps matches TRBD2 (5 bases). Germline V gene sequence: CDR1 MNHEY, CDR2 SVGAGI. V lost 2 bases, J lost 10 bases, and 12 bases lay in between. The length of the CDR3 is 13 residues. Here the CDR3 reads CASSYEGSVEQFF. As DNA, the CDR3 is TGTGCCAGCAGTTACGAGGGATCGGTCGAGCAGTTCTTC.

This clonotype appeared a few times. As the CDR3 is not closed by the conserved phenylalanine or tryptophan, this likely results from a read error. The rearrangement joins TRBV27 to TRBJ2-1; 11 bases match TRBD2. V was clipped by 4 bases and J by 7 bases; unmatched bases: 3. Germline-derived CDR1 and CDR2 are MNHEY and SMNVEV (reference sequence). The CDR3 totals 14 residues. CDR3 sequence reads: CASSSTSGANEQFS. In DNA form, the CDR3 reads TGTGCCAGCAGTTCGACTAGCGGGGCAAATGAGCAGTTCTCC.

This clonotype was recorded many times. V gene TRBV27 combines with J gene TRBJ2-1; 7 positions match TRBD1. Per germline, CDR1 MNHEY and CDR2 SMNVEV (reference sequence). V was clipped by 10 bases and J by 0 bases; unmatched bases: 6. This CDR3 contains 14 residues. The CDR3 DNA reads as TGTGCCACCCAGGGGGACAGCTCCTACAATGAGCAGTTCTTC. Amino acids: CATQGDSSYNEQFF.

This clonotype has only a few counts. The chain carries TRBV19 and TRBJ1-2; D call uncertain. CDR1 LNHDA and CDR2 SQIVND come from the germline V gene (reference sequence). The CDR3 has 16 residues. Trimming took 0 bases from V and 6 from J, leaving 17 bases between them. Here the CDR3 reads CASSIDPGRGQNGYTF. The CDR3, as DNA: TGTGCCAGTAGTATAGATCCCGGACGGGGTCAAAATGGCTACACCTTC.

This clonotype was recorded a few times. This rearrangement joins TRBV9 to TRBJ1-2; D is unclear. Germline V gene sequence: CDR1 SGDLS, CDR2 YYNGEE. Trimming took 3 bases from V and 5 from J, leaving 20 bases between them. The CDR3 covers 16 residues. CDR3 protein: CASSEVGLSGGYGYTF. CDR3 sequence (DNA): TGTGCCAGCAGCGAAGTTGGGCTTTCTGGAGGGTATGGCTACACCTTC.

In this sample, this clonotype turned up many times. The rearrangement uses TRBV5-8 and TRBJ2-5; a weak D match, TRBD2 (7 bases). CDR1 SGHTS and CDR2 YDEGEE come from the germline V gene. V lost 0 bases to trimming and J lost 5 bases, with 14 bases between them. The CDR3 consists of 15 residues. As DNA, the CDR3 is TGTGCCAGCAGCTTGGGTTGGGGGGGCCTCGAGACCCAGTACTTC. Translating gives CASSLGWGGLETQYF.

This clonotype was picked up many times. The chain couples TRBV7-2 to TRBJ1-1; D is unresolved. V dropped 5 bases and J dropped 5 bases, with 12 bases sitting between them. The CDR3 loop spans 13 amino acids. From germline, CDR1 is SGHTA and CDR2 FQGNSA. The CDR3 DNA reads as TGTGCCAGCAGCCTCGGGGTTCAGACTGAAGCTTTCTTT. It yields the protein CASSLGVQTEAFF.